This T cell receptor beta chain originates from a study of CD8+ T cells in alopecia areata. Across the study: Treated patients were given oral tofacitinib, which was dosed at 5 to 10 mg twice daily. Tofacitinib therapy lasting 6 to 18 months was followed by 6 months off drug. General observations from the study: Many expanded lesional clones remained in scalp and blood on tofacitinib. Clonality in the scalp and expanded CD8+ clones ranked among the top 100 were significantly decreased by tofacitinib.

On this clone itself: The antigen is undetermined. The junction and the germline gene differ at one end; a read error may be behind it.

Treatment: oral pan-JAK inhibitor, 5-10 mg twice daily. CDR1 and CDR2 (germline): KGHSH, LQKENI. This CDR3 region has 15 residues. Sequencing templates came from extracted RNA that was reverse transcribed into cDNA. Sequenced by immunoSEQ multiplex PCR; TCRdb stores in-frame clones only, minus some. Counted here are around 300,000 clones, roughly 63% occurring once; the ten biggest clones make up about 0.93%. The rearrangement joins TRBV18 to TRBJ2-7; D may be TRBD2 (5 bases). The receptor was isolated from a human donor with alopecia areata. The material was CD4+ T cells sorted from blood, obtained around week 54, from a patient treated with tofacitinib. CDR3 nucleotide sequence: TGTGCCAGCTCCCCACCGGGATCCCTCTACTACGAGCAGTACTTC. Its protein product is CASSPPGSLYYEQYF.